This TCR beta chain was recovered during a study of neurological immune-mediated disorders. Study-wide points: Across subjects, expanded clones had no CDR3 amino acid sequences in common, pointing to private repertoires in all groups. The greatest TCR clonal expansion appeared in HTLV-1-associated myelopathy and the smallest, falling below healthy controls, in multiple sclerosis.

The CDR3 has 15 residues. Trimming left V 6 bases short and J 1 base short, with 16 bases between. The making of cDNA relied on 5'RACE with 10-nucleotide random UMIs. Via MiXCR, TCRdb re-called the 5' RACE reads, giving one row per CDR3 protein. The table records 95,000 to 110,000 distinct CDR3 sequences, approximately 10% of them present only once. The table lists this clonotype with a few counts. Its matching antigen is unknown. Specified time point: longitudinal time-point 3. Specimen: PBMCs. The receptor was isolated from a female donor with HTLV-1-associated myelopathy (HAM/TSP). V and J are TRBV12-3 or TRBV12-4 and TRBJ2-7; tentatively, D is TRBD1 or TRBD2 (5 bases each). The CDR3 region has the DNA TGTGCCAGCAGGGGCACCGGGGACGGGTCCTACGAGCAGTACTTC. Protein sequence: CASRGTGDGSYEQYF.